This TCR beta chain emerged from a study of blood T cells in healthy people across ages. Study-wide points: Not knowing donor CMV status may have confounded expanded clonotype changes.

With each sample, at least 5 micrograms of total RNA were extracted. This CDR3 has 13 residues. The germline V gene encodes CDR1 WNHNN and CDR2 SYGVQD (reference sequence). This clonotype has more than one count but fewer than ten. Its antigen remains unknown. Combining a sample-barcoded 5' primer with a J-beta primer mix, a second PCR ran for roughly 6 to 11 cycles. TCRdb re-called the 5' RACE reads with MiXCR, one entry per CDR3 protein. This sample carries about 640,000 distinct CDR3 sequences, about 53% of them seen once, and the ten largest clones take 30% to 40%. This TCR was sampled from a man aged 60 to 69 in good health. Specimen: blood. The chain employs TRBV10-1 and TRBJ2-7, with no clear D. The J call is uncertain, as TRBJ2-5 better fits the DNA end. This CDR3 is CASSESSGKTQYF. The CDR3 coding sequence is TGCGCCAGCAGTGAGTCGAGTGGGAAGACCCAGTACTTC.